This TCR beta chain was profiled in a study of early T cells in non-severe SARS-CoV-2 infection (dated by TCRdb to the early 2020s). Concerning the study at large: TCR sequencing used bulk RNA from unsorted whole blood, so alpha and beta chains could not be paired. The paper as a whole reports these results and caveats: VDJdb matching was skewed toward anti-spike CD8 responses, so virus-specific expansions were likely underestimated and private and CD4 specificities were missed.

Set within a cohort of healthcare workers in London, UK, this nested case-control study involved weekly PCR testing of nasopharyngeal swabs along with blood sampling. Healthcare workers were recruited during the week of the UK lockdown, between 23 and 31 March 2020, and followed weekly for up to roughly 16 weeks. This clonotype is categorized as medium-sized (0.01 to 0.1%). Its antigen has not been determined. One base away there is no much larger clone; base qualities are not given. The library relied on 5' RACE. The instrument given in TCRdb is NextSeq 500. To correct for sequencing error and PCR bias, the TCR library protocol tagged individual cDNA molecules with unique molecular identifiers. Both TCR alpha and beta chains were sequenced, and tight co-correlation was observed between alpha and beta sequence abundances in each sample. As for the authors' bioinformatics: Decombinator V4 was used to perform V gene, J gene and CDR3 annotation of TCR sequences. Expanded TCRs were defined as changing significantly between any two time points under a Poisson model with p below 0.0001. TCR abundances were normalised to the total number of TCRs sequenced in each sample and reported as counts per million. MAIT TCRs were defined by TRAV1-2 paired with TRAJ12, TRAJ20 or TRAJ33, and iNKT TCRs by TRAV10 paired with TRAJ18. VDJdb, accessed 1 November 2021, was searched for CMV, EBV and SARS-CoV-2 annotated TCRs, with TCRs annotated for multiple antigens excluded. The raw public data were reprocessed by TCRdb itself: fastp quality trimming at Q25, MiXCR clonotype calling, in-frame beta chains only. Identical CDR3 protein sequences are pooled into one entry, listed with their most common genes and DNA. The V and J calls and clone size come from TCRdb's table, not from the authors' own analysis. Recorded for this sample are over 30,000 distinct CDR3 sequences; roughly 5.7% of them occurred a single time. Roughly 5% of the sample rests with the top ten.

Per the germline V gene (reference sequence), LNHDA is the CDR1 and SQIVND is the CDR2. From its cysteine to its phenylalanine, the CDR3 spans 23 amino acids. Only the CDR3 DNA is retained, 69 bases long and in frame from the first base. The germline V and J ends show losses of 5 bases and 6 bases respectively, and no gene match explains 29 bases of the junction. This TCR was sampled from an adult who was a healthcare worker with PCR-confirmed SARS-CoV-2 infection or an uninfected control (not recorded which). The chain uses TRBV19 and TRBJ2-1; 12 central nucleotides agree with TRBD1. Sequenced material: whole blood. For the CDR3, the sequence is CASSSRGTGGYQAGSGSSNEQFF. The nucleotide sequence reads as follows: TGTGCCAGTAGTTCTAGGGGGACAGGGGGCTATCAAGCGGGATCAGGCTCCAGCAATGAGCAGTTCTTC.